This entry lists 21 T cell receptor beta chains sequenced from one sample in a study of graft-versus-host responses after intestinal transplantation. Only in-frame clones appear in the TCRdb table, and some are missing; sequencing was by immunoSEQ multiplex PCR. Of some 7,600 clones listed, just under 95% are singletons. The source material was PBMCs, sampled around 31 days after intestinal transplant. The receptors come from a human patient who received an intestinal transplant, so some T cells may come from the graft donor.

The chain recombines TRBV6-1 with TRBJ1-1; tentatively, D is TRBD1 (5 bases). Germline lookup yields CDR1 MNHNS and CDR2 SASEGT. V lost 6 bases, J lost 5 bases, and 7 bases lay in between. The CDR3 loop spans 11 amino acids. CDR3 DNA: TGTGCCAGCAGGAGGGGAACTGAAGCTTTCTTT. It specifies CASRRGTEAFF.

CDR3 in amino acids: CASRPGQPSYGYTF. CDR3 nucleotides: TGTGCCAGCAGACCGGGACAACCCTCCTATGGCTACACCTTC. The chain carries TRBV6-5 and TRBJ1-2, with D maybe TRBD1 (6 bases). Trimming removed 6 bases at V and 4 bases at J, with 15 bases between. Germline V gives CDR1 MNHEY, CDR2 SVGAGI. CDR3 length: 14 residues.

Written as DNA, the CDR3 is TGTGCCAGCACCCAGACGACTAGCGGGTACCAAGAGACCCAGTACTTC. It translates to CASTQTTSGYQETQYF. This chain links TRBV5-6 with TRBJ2-5, with 10 bases lining up with TRBD2. CDR1 and CDR2 (germline): SGHDT, YYEEEE. This CDR3 is built from 16 residues. V trimming: 6 bases; J trimming: 0 bases; junction bases outside the gene matches: 8.

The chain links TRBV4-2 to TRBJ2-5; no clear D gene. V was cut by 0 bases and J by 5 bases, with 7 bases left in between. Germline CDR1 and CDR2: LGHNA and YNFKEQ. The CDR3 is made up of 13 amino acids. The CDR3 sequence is CASSQDNEETQYF. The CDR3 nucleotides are TGTGCCAGCAGCCAAGATAACGAGGAGACCCAGTACTTC.

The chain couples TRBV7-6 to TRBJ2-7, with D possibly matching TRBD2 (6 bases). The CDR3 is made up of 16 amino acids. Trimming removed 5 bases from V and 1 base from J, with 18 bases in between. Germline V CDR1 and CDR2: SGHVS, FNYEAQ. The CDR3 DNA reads TGTGCCAGCAGCAGAGAGGGGCGGGGTGGGTCCTACGAGCAGTACTTC. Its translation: CASSREGRGGSYEQYF.

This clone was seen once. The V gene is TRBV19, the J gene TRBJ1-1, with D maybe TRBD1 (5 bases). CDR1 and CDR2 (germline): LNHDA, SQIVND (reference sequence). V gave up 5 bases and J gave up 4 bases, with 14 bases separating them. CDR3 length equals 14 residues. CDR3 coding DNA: TGTGCCAGTAGTCCGGCAGGGAGGAGCACTGAAGCTTTCTTT. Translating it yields CASSPAGRSTEAFF.

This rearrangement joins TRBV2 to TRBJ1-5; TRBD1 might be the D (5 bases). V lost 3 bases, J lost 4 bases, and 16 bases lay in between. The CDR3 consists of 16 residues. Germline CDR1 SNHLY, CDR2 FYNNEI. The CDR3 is CASSDPRDLSNQPQHF. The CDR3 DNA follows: TGTGCCAGCAGTGATCCCCGGGACCTATCAAATCAGCCCCAGCATTTT.

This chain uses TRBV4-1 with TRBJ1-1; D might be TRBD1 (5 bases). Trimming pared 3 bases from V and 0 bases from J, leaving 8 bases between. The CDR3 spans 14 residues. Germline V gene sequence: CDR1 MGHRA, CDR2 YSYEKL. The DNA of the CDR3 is TGCGCCAGCAGCCATAGAGGGGTGAACACTGAAGCTTTCTTT. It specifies CASSHRGVNTEAFF.

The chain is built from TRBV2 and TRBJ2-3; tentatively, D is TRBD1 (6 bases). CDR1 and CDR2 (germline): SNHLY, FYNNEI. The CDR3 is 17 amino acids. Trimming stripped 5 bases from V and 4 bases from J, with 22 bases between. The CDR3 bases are TGTGCCAGCAGTATAGACAGGACAGCGAAGGTGGCAGATACGCAGTATTTT. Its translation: CASSIDRTAKVADTQYF.

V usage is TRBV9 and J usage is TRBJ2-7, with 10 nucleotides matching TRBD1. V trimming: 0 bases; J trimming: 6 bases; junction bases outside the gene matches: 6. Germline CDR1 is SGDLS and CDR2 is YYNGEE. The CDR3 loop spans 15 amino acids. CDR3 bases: TGTGCCAGCAGCGTAGGAGGGGGACAGGGGAGCGAGCAGTACTTC. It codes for CASSVGGGQGSEQYF.

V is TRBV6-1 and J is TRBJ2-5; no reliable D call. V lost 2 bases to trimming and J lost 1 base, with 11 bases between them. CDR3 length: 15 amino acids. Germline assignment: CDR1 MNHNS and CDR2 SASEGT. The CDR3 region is CASSELAGSQETQYF. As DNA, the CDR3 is TGTGCCAGCAGTGAATTGGCCGGTTCCCAAGAGACCCAGTACTTC.

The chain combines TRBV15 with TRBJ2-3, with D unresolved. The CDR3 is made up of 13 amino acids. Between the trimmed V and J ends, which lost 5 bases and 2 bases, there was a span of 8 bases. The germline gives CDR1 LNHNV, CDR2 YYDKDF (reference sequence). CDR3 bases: TGTGCCACCAGCGTCGACCACACAGATACGCAGTATTTT. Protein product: CATSVDHTDTQYF.

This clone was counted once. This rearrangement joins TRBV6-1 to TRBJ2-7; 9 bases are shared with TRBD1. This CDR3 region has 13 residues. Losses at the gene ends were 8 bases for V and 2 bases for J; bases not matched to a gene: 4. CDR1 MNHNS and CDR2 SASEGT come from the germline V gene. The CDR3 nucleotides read TGTGCCAGCGCGGACAGGGGACCCTACGAGCAGTACTTC. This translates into CASADRGPYEQYF.

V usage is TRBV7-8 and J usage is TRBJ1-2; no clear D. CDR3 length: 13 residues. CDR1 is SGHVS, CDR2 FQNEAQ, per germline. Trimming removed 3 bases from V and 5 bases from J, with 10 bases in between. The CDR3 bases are TGTGCCAGCAGCTTTGGTAGTGGGTATGGCTACACCTTC. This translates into CASSFGSGYGYTF.

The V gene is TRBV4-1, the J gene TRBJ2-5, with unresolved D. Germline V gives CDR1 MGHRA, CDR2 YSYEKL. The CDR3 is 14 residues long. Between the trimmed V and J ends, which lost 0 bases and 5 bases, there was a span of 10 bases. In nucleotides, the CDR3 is TGCGCCAGCAGCCAAGAGGAAGAGGAGGAGACCCAGTACTTC. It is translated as CASSQEEEEETQYF.

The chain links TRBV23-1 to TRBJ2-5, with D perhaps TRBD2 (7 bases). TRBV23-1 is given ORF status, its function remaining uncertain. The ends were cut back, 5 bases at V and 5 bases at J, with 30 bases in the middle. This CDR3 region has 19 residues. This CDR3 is CASSKPSGIRWGGTETQYF. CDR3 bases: TGCGCCAGCAGTAAGCCCTCCGGCATAAGGTGGGGGGGCACCGAGACCCAGTACTTC.

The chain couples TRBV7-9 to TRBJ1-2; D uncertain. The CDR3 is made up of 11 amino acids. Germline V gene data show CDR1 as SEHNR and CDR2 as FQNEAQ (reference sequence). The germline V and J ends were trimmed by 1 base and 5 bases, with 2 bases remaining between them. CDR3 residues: CASSLDYGYTF. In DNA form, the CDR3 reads TGTGCCAGCAGCTTAGATTATGGCTACACCTTC.

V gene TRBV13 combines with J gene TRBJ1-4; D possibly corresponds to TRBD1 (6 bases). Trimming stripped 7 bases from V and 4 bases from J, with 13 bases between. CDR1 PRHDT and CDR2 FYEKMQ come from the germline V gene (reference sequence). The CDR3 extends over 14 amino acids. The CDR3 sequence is CASIRRGSNEKLFF. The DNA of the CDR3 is TGTGCCAGCATTAGAAGGGGGAGTAATGAAAAACTGTTTTTT.

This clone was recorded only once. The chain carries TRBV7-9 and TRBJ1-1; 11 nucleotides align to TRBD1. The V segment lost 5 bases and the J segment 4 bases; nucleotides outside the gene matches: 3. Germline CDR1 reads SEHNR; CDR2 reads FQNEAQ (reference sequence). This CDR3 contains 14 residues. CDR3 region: CASSEGTGGTEAFF. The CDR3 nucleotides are TGTGCCAGCAGCGAGGGGACAGGGGGCACTGAAGCTTTCTTT.

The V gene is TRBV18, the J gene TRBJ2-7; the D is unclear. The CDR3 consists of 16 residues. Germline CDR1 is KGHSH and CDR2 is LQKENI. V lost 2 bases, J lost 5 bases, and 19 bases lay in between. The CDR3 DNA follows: TGTGCCAGCTCACCATTCACTGCCAGTGAGGCCCACGAGCAGTACTTC. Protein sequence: CASSPFTASEAHEQYF. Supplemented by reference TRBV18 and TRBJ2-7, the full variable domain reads NAGVMQNPRHLVRRRGQEARLRCSPMKGHSHVYWYRQLPEEGLKFMVYLQKENIIDESGMPKERFSAEFPKEGPSILRIQQVVRGDSAAYFCASSPFTASEAHEQYFGPGTRLTVT.

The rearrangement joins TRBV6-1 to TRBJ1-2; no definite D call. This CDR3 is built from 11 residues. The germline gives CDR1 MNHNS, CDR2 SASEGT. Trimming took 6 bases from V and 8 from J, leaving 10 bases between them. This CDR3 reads CASRIKEGYTF. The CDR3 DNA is TGTGCCAGCAGGATCAAGGAGGGCTACACCTTC.